Presented here are 7 T cell receptor beta chains from one specimen sequenced in a study of T cells after yellow fever vaccination (dated by TCRdb to the late 2010s). The treatment or condition label, as the study defines it: live attenuated yellow fever vaccine strain. Library preparation was by 5' RACE. TCRdb shows the sequencer as Illumina NovaSeq 6000. TCRdb passed the public sequencing reads through fastp at Q25 and MiXCR, retaining productive beta sequences. All rows with the same CDR3 protein become a single entry with the most common DNA and genes. Within this sample are some 350,000 distinct CDR3 sequences, with approximately 3.9% of them counted one time only. Of the sample, less than 25% falls within the top ten clones. The input for sequencing was PBMCs, taken 5 days after the yellow fever booster vaccination. The receptors were gathered from a man between 18 and 29 years old who received the YFV17D yellow fever vaccine.

The table lists this clonotype with many counts. The chain links TRBV6-6 to TRBJ1-5, with D possibly matching TRBD1 (6 bases). This CDR3 region has 13 residues. The V end was cut by 6 bases, the J end by 5 bases, with 11 bases between. The V gene's germline CDR1 is MNHNY and CDR2 SVGAGI (reference sequence). CDR3 region: CASRQGRDQPQHF. CDR3 in DNA: TGTGCCAGCAGACAGGGAAGGGATCAGCCCCAGCATTTT.

This clonotype was observed a handful of times. The V call is TRBV5-1, the J call TRBJ2-5; a possible D gene is TRBD2 (6 bases). V dropped 4 bases and J dropped 0 bases, with 10 bases sitting between them. Germline values: CDR1 SGHRS, CDR2 YFSETQ. This CDR3 has 14 residues. The CDR3 here is CASSILANQETQYF. CDR3 sequence (DNA): TGCGCCAGCAGCATCCTAGCGAACCAAGAGACCCAGTACTTC.

This clonotype was seen ten or more times. The genes are TRBV29-1 and TRBJ2-3; 8 bases fit TRBD2. V lost 3 bases to trimming and J lost 2 bases; unmatched junction nucleotides: 7. CDR3 length: 15 amino acids. Germline values: CDR1 SQVTM, CDR2 ANQGSEA. CDR3 coding DNA: TGCAGCGTTGAGCGGGCGGGGGGCATCACAGATACGCAGTATTTT. Its protein product is CSVERAGGITDTQYF.

Ten or more counts support this clonotype. This chain connects TRBV4-1 to TRBJ2-3; no clear D. The germline gives CDR1 MGHRA, CDR2 YSYEKL. V gave up 4 bases and J gave up 1 base, with 12 bases separating them. The CDR3 is 15 residues long. CDR3 sequence: CASSRFRSGTDTQYF. The CDR3 coding sequence is TGCGCCAGCAGCCGATTTCGGAGCGGCACAGATACGCAGTATTTT.

This clonotype has a handful of counts. The rearrangement links TRBV25-1 to TRBJ2-6; D uncertain. The CDR3 sequence is 15 residues long. V lost 1 base, J lost 1 base, and 5 bases lay in between. Germline V gene data show CDR1 as MGHDK and CDR2 as SYGVNS. CDR3 DNA: TGTGCCAGCAGTGAATCCGGGTCTGGGGCCAACGTCCTGACTTTC. Protein product: CASSESGSGANVLTF.

This clonotype showed up just a few times. The V and J genes are TRBV21-1 and TRBJ2-7; the tabulated D call, TRBD1, remains unverified against the DNA. TRBV21-1 is a listed pseudogene. The CDR3 has 17 amino acids. The CDR3 DNA sequence: TGTGCCAGCAGCGCCCACGGACAGGGATGTGGGTCCTACGAGCAGTACGTC. It specifies CASSAHGQGCGSYEQYV.

The CDR3: CASSLAGLGAFF. The CDR3 DNA sequence: TGTGCCAGCAGTCTGGCAGGGTTAGGAGCTTTCTTT. The genes are TRBV6-5 and TRBJ1-1; perhaps TRBD1 as D (5 bases). The CDR3 sequence is 12 residues long. The V and J ends lost 5 bases and 10 bases respectively, with 14 bases between them. Germline V CDR1 and CDR2: MNHEY, SVGAGI.